This section outlines one TCR beta chain sequence together with its context. The data stem from a study of blood T cell repertoires in COVID-19. Study summary: The United States, Italy and Spain supplied acute and convalescent COVID-19 samples. In each case, the material was cDNA or gDNA derived from T cells, B-cell-depleted T cells, or PBMCs.

The assay was immunoSEQ multiplex PCR, and TCRdb's table has in-frame clones only and misses some. This table has over 200,000 clones, roughly 87% appearing once. All enrollees were roughly 18 to 95 years old and from 20 to 25 US areas. Self-reported history from a screening survey and questionnaire set each donor's cohort. The receptor comes from a man aged 18-30 years with acute COVID-19. The specimen was PBMCs or T cells enriched from blood (not recorded which).

The CDR3 nucleotides are TGTGCCAGCAGCCGGACAGGAACGGATACGCAGTATTTT. Translating gives CASSRTGTDTQYF. The chain is built from TRBV11-2 and TRBJ2-3, with 7 bases aligning to TRBD1. This CDR3 contains 13 residues. The V gene end was trimmed by 5 bases and the J gene end by 6 bases; junction bases not matched to a gene: 5. Germline CDR1 and CDR2: SGHAT and FQNNGV. Filled out from reference TRBV11-2 and TRBJ2-3, the complete variable domain reads EAGVAQSPRYKIIEKRQSVAFWCNPISGHATLYWYQQILGQGPKLLIQFQNNGVVDDSQLPKDRFSAERLKGVDSTLKIQPAKLEDSAVYLCASSRTGTDTQYFGPGTRLTVL.